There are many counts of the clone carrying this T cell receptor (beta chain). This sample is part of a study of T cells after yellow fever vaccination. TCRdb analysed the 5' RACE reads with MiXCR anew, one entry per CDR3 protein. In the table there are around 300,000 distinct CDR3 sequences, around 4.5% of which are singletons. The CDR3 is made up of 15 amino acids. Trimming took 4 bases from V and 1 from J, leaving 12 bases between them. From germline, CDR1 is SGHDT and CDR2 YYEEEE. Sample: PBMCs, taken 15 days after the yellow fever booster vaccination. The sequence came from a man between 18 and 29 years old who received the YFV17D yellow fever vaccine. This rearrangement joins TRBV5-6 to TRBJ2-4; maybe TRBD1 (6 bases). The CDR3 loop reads CASSPIGGAKNIQYF. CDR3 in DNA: TGTGCCAGCAGCCCAATAGGGGGTGCCAAAAACATTCAGTACTTC.